This T cell receptor (beta chain) was sequenced for a study of human T cells and chemical hapten exposure. Study-wide context: Sensitization involved placing 2% DPC onto an approximately 2 cm by approximately 2 cm region of upper inner arm skin. Diphenylcyclopropenone doses were given weekly to the scalps of patients across the roughly 25-week study.

Study results and limitations: There were significantly more large CDR3 similarity clusters among expanded TCRs than among controls.

Concerning this clonotype: Its target is not known.

TCRdb fed the RACE reads into MiXCR, producing one record per CDR3 protein. The sample contains 35,000 to 45,000 distinct CDR3 sequences, roughly an eighth of which appear only once. Time point described: pre-sensitization, week 0. Treatment: therapeutic diphenylcyclopropenone sensitization with weekly scalp DPC. The germline V gene encodes CDR1 MDHEN and CDR2 SYDVKM. With V trimmed by 6 bases and J by 15 bases, 17 bases remained unmatched. The CDR3 contains 14 residues. V usage is TRBV28 and J usage is TRBJ1-3, with 7 positions matching TRBD1. Sequences were derived from whole blood, sampled in connection with sensitization to the hapten diphenylcyclopropenone (DPC). This sequence was found in a woman aged 25-40 years with alopecia areata. Some clones in this sample may be carry-over from other donors' samples. CDR3 DNA sequence: TGTGCCAGCAGCGGCTCCTGGGACAGCTTAAGGACATATTTT. It encodes CASSGSWDSLRTYF.